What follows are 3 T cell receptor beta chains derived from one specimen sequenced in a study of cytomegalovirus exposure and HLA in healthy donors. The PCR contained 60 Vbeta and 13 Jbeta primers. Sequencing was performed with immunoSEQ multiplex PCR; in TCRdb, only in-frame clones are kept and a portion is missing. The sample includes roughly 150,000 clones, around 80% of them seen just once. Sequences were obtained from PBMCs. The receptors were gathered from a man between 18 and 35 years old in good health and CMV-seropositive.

The CDR3 DNA reads as TGTGCCAGCAGCTCGGGGGGTCTAGCGGGACACTCCTACGAGCAGTACTTC. Its protein product is CASSSGGLAGHSYEQYF. The chain uses TRBV7-9 and TRBJ2-7, with 9 nucleotides matching TRBD2. The CDR3 is 17 residues long. CDR1 and CDR2 (germline): SEHNR, FQNEAQ (reference sequence). Unmatched junction bases numbered 10, after V lost 4 bases and J lost 0 bases. Supplemented by reference TRBV7-9 and TRBJ2-7, the full variable domain reads DTGVSQNPRHKITKRGQNVTFRCDPISEHNRLYWYRQTLGQGPEFLTYFQNEAQLEKSRLLSDRFSAERPKGSFSTLEIQRTEQGDSAMYLCASSSGGLAGHSYEQYFGPGTRLTVT.

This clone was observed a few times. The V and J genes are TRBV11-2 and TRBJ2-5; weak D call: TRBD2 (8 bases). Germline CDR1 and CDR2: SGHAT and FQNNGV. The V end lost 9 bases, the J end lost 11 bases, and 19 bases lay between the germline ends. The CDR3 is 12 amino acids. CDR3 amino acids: CASSREGAEQYF. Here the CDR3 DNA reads TGTGCCAGTAGCCGGGAGGGGGCTGAGCAGTACTTC.

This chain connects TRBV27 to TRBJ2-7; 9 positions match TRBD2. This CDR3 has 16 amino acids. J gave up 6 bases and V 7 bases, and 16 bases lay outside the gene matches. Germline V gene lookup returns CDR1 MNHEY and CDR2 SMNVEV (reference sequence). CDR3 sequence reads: CASTSFTGLAGREQYF. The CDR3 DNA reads TGTGCCAGCACTAGCTTCACGGGACTAGCAGGTCGCGAGCAGTACTTC.